This T cell receptor beta chain is drawn from a study of human T cells and chemical hapten exposure. This clonotype has more than one count but fewer than ten. Indicated time point: patch test 2, 6 weeks after DPC sensitization. Treatment of the sample: therapeutic diphenylcyclopropenone sensitization with weekly scalp DPC. Between the trimmed V and J ends, which lost 5 bases and 3 bases, there was a span of 5 bases. Germline V gene data show CDR1 as SEHNR and CDR2 as FQNEAQ (reference sequence). The CDR3 has 11 amino acids. TCRdb reprocessed the RACE reads via MiXCR and lists one record per CDR3 protein. This table holds roughly 140,000 distinct CDR3 sequences, about an eighth found once.

V is TRBV7-9 and J is TRBJ2-7; no clear D. Sequences were derived from whole blood, sampled in connection with sensitization to the hapten diphenylcyclopropenone (DPC). This sequence was found in a woman in her 50s with alopecia areata. Some clones in this sample may be carry-over from other donors' samples. Written as DNA, the CDR3 is TGTGCCAGCAGCGCTGTCTACGAGCAGTACTTC. This codes for CASSAVYEQYF.